These 31 T cell receptor beta chains originate from one sample sequenced in a study of Graves' ophthalmopathy and Graves' hyperthyroidism. Transcripts of RNA were the source for amplifying TCR beta CDR3 regions. Second-round multiplex PCR came after a first-round RT-PCR that employed HTBI primers. TCRdb reanalysed the multiplex PCR reads using MiXCR and keeps one entry per CDR3 protein. The table records some 240,000 distinct CDR3 sequences, around 50% of them present only once. The specimen sequenced was peripheral blood. These receptors were obtained from an adult man with Graves' ophthalmopathy.

This sequence joins TRBV7-6 and TRBJ2-3; D remains ambiguous. V was shortened by 5 bases and J by 0 bases, with 12 bases between the two germline ends. Looked up from germline, CDR1 is SGHVS and CDR2 is FNYEAQ. The CDR3 runs to 15 residues. CDR3 nucleotide sequence: TGTGCCAGCAGCATAAATCCCGCTAGCACAGATACGCAGTATTTT. It is translated as CASSINPASTDTQYF. The variable domain in full, with the rest retrieved from reference TRBV7-6 and TRBJ2-3, is GAGVSQSPRYKVTKRGQDVALRCDPISGHVSLYWYRQALGQGPEFLTYFNYEAQQDKSGLPNDRFSAERPEGSISTLTIQRTEQRDSAMYRCASSINPASTDTQYFGPGTRLTVL.

V gene TRBV7-2 combines with J gene TRBJ1-2; D may be TRBD1 (5 bases). This CDR3 spans 14 amino acids. From germline, CDR1 is SGHTA and CDR2 FQGNSA. V was pared by 1 base and J by 2 bases, with 8 bases between. CDR3 amino acids: CASSLGAGNYGYTF. CDR3 nucleotide sequence: TGTGCCAGCAGCTTAGGTGCAGGGAACTATGGCTACACCTTC.

V usage is TRBV20-1 and J usage is TRBJ2-5, with unresolved D. Germline CDR1 is DFQATT and CDR2 is SNEGSKA (reference sequence). V lost 6 bases, J lost 5 bases, and 7 bases lay in between. The length of the CDR3 is 10 residues. The CDR3 DNA follows: TGCAGTGCCCTGGGGGAGACCCAGTACTTC. It specifies CSALGETQYF.

The chain is built from TRBV5-1 and TRBJ2-2, with 8 positions matching TRBD1. Trimming took 7 bases from V and 5 from J; bases not matched to a gene: 7. Germline V lookup: CDR1 SGHRS, CDR2 YFSETQ. The CDR3 totals 14 residues. The CDR3 nucleotides read TGCGCCAGCTCCGACAGGGGATTGACCGGGGAGCTGTTTTTT. This encodes CASSDRGLTGELFF.

The CDR3, as DNA: TGCGCCAGCAGCTTGGCCCCAGACGGAGGGCGCGAGCAGTACTTC. Translated, it gives CASSLAPDGGREQYF. This chain connects TRBV5-1 to TRBJ2-7; TRBD2 might be the D (6 bases). The ends were cut back, 0 bases at V and 6 bases at J, with 16 bases in the middle. This CDR3 has 15 residues. Germline V gene data show CDR1 as SGHRS and CDR2 as YFSETQ.

V usage is TRBV20-1 and J usage is TRBJ1-1; D unresolved. The CDR3 has 13 residues. Germline V gene data show CDR1 as DFQATT and CDR2 as SNEGSKA (reference sequence). V lost 0 bases and J 10 bases, leaving 15 bases between the germline ends. The CDR3, as DNA: TGCAGTGCTAGAGATCTCATGCTGGGTAGAGCTTTCTTT. Its protein product is CSARDLMLGRAFF.

The sample holds one count of this clonotype. Because the CDR3's place on the DNA is in doubt, the DNA is left out and the CDR3 is given as listed by TCRdb. V gene TRBV10-3 combines with J gene TRBJ1-2; the listed D gene, TRBD1, was not tested against the DNA. In germline, CDR1 is ENHRY, CDR2 SYGVKD. Counting both end residues, the CDR3 totals 19 amino acids. CDR3 residues: CAISEGNEQYFGTNYGYTF.

In its sample, this clonotype was seen a few times. The chain carries TRBV10-1 and TRBJ2-2; 9 bases are a match to TRBD2. The CDR3 has 16 residues. The trim removed 3 bases at V and 1 base at J, leaving 3 bases unmatched. CDR1 and CDR2 from the germline V gene are WNHNN and SYGVQD (reference sequence). CDR3 residues: CASSEVTSGNTGELFF. CDR3 DNA: TGCGCCAGCAGTGAAGTGACTAGCGGGAACACCGGGGAGCTGTTTTTT.

This clonotype was recorded many times. The J gene is TRBJ1-3, the V gene TRBV2; D perhaps matches TRBD1 (6 bases). The CDR3 contains 14 residues. Germline V lookup: CDR1 SNHLY, CDR2 FYNNEI. Trimming took 8 bases from V and 4 from J, leaving 15 bases between them. The CDR3 sequence: CASVSGESGNTIYF. Written as DNA, the CDR3 is TGTGCCAGCGTATCAGGGGAATCCGGAAACACCATATATTTT.

This clonotype was seen at least ten times. The chain combines TRBV24-1 with TRBJ2-7; D gene unclear. V was trimmed by 3 bases and J by 4 bases, leaving 9 bases between them. The germline CDR1 and CDR2 sequences are KGHDR and SFDVKD. The CDR3 covers 13 residues. CDR3 amino acids: CATSDLRIYEQYF. In nucleotides, the CDR3 is TGTGCCACCAGTGATCTAAGGATTTACGAGCAGTACTTC.

This clonotype showed up just a few times. J is TRBJ1-1 and V is TRBV11-3; TRBD1 matches at 7 bases. Germline values: CDR1 SGHNT, CDR2 YENEEA. This CDR3 contains 20 residues. Losses at the gene ends were 2 bases for V and 5 bases for J; bases not matched to a gene: 23. CDR3 sequence reads: CASSLRVIRQGILGVTEAFF. CDR3 coding DNA: TGTGCCAGCAGCTTAAGGGTGATTCGACAGGGCATATTGGGGGTGACTGAAGCTTTCTTT.

This clonotype has at least ten counts. The V call is TRBV10-2, the J call TRBJ1-2; possible D gene TRBD1, 6 bases. In germline, CDR1 is WSHSY, CDR2 SAAADI. The V end lost 2 bases, the J end lost 5 bases, and 12 bases lay between the germline ends. The CDR3 loop spans 14 amino acids. The CDR3 DNA sequence: TGCGCCAGCAGTGAGACGCGGGGGCTTTATGGCTACACCTTC. Protein product: CASSETRGLYGYTF.

The gene calls are TRBV29-1 and TRBJ2-6, with TRBD1 matching over 8 bases. Germline-derived CDR1 and CDR2 are SQVTM and ANQGSEA. The J segment lost 3 bases and the V segment lost 6 bases, leaving 4 bases of the junction unmatched. The CDR3 is 14 residues long. The CDR3 sequence is CSVAGGGGANVLTF. The CDR3 DNA sequence: TGCAGCGTAGCAGGGGGCGGTGGGGCCAACGTCCTGACTTTC. Filled out from reference TRBV29-1 and TRBJ2-6, the complete variable domain reads SAVISQKPSRDICQRGTSLTIQCQVDSQVTMMFWYRQQPGQSLTLIATANQGSEATYESGFVIDKFPISRPNLTFSTLTVSNMSPEDSSIYLCSVAGGGGANVLTFGAGSRLTVL.

The rearrangement uses TRBV7-2 and TRBJ2-7, with TRBD1 matching over 12 bases. Looked up from germline, CDR1 is SGHTA and CDR2 is FQGNSA. The CDR3 loop spans 16 amino acids. V lost 1 base, J lost 7 bases, and 8 bases stayed unmatched. CDR3 loop: CASSLGGGQGAEEQYF. CDR3 nucleotides: TGTGCCAGCAGCTTAGGAGGGGGACAGGGGGCAGAGGAGCAGTACTTC. The full variable domain, with the rest looked up from reference TRBV7-2 and TRBJ2-7, is GAGVSQSPSNKVTEKGKDVELRCDPISGHTALYWYRQSLGQGLEFLIYFQGNSAPDKSGLPSDRFSAERTGGSVSTLTIQRTQQEDSAVYLCASSLGGGQGAEEQYFGPGTRLTVT.

This clonotype has just a few counts. CDR3 residues: CSADHRPQGAYNSPLHF. Written as DNA, the CDR3 is TGCAGTGCGGACCATCGACCACAGGGGGCCTATAATTCACCCCTCCACTTT. V usage is TRBV20-1 and J usage is TRBJ1-6; 8 bases are shared with TRBD1. Germline CDR1 is DFQATT and CDR2 is SNEGSKA (reference sequence). J was trimmed by 2 bases and V by 6 bases; bases with no gene match: 12. This CDR3 contains 17 residues.

The chain couples TRBV6-5 to TRBJ2-5; possible D gene TRBD2, 5 bases. This CDR3 has 13 amino acids. The germline V and J ends were trimmed by 5 bases and 4 bases, with 11 bases remaining between them. CDR1 MNHEY and CDR2 SVGAGI come from the germline V gene. The CDR3 spells CASSNLGRETQYF. CDR3 nucleotides: TGTGCCAGCAGTAACTTGGGGAGAGAGACCCAGTACTTC.

This clonotype turned up a few times. This chain links TRBV20-1 with TRBJ2-5; no clear D. Germline loops: CDR1 DFQATT, CDR2 SNEGSKA (reference sequence). Between the trimmed V and J ends, which lost 4 bases and 1 base, there was a span of 4 bases. The CDR3 is 11 amino acids. For the CDR3, the DNA is TGCAGTGCTACCACCCAAGAGACCCAGTACTTC. This translates into CSATTQETQYF.

Of note for this clonotype: Being one base from a much bigger clone, this may be a read error. V is TRBV29-1 and J is TRBJ1-1, with D unresolved. Germline assignment: CDR1 SQVTM and CDR2 ANQGSEA. With 1 base removed from V and 10 bases from J, the gap between germline ends came to 13 bases. The CDR3 loop spans 12 amino acids. CDR3 sequence: CSVEAGNWAAFF. The CDR3 nucleotides are TGCAGCGTTGAAGCGGGAAATTGGGCAGCTTTCTTT.

The genes are TRBV10-1 and TRBJ2-2; perhaps TRBD1 as D (5 bases). The germline V gene encodes CDR1 WNHNN and CDR2 SYGVQD (reference sequence). Trimming took 6 bases from V and 7 from J, leaving 9 bases between them. This CDR3 has 12 amino acids. CDR3 DNA sequence: TGCGCCAGCAGAGACCAGGGCGGGGAGCTGTTTTTT. This translates into CASRDQGGELFF.

This clonotype was recorded at least ten times. The chain uses TRBV15 and TRBJ1-1, with D maybe TRBD1 (5 bases). CDR1 and CDR2 from the germline V gene are LNHNV and YYDKDF (reference sequence). CDR3 length: 13 residues. Trimming cost V 6 bases and J 2 bases, with 10 bases left between them. CDR3 protein: CATRRDSNTEAFF. The CDR3 DNA reads as TGTGCCACCAGGAGGGACTCTAACACTGAAGCTTTCTTT.

This clonotype has a handful of counts. This chain links TRBV7-9 with TRBJ1-2, with D possibly TRBD1 on 6 matching bases. The CDR3 extends over 13 amino acids. Germline assignment: CDR1 SEHNR and CDR2 FQNEAQ (reference sequence). V was clipped by 5 bases and J by 8 bases, with 15 bases between them. CDR3 loop: CASSPRTAQGYTF. CDR3 nucleotides: TGTGCCAGCAGCCCCCGGACAGCTCAGGGCTACACCTTC.

The rearrangement uses TRBV7-8 and TRBJ2-7; 10 nucleotides match TRBD2. The CDR3 extends over 15 amino acids. The V gene's germline CDR1 is SGHVS and CDR2 FQNEAQ. Trimming at V came to 3 bases and at J to 3 bases, leaving 5 bases not matched to a gene. CDR3 sequence reads: CASSFSRTSGYEQYF. The CDR3 DNA sequence: TGTGCCAGCAGCTTCTCAAGGACTAGCGGCTACGAGCAGTACTTC. The complete variable domain, with remaining parts taken from reference TRBV7-8 and TRBJ2-7, reads GAGVSQSPRYKVAKRGQDVALRCDPISGHVSLFWYQQALGQGPEFLTYFQNEAQLDKSGLPSDRFFAERPEGSVSTLKIQRTQQEDSAVYLCASSFSRTSGYEQYFGPGTRLTVT.

The sample holds one count of this clonotype. The chain has TRBV2 and TRBJ1-1; tentative D call: TRBD1 (5 bases). From germline, CDR1 is SNHLY and CDR2 FYNNEI. V lost 6 bases and J lost 0, with 17 bases in between. This CDR3 contains 16 residues. In DNA form, the CDR3 reads TGTGCCAGCAGCGCCACGGGGGGGGGAATGAACACTGAAGCTTTCTTT. This gives the protein CASSATGGGMNTEAFF. The full variable domain, with the rest looked up from reference TRBV2 and TRBJ1-1, is EPEVTQTPSHQVTQMGQEVILRCVPISNHLYFYWYRQILGQKVEFLVSFYNNEISEKSEIFDDQFSVERPDGSNFTLKIRSTKLEDSAMYFCASSATGGGMNTEAFFGQGTRLTVV.

This chain links TRBV2 with TRBJ1-5; maybe TRBD1 (5 bases). The CDR3 is 17 amino acids. Germline CDR1 reads SNHLY; CDR2 reads FYNNEI. V lost 4 bases to trimming and J lost 3 bases, with 19 bases between them. The CDR3 DNA is TGTGCCAGCAGTGGGGGGATAGCGGGATCCTACAATCAGCCCCAGCATTTT. This translates into CASSGGIAGSYNQPQHF.

This chain uses TRBV7-2 with TRBJ2-5, with TRBD2 identical over 9 bases. Germline assignment: CDR1 SGHTA and CDR2 FQGNSA. This CDR3 has 16 amino acids. V lost 5 bases, J lost 5 bases, and 12 bases stayed unmatched. CDR3 sequence (DNA): TGTGCCAGCAGCGCTAGCGGGGACCACGTCGGGGAGACCCAGTACTTC. This encodes CASSASGDHVGETQYF.

Concerning this clonotype itself: This may be a read error: a much more frequent sequence differs by one nucleotide. V usage is TRBV10-3 and J usage is TRBJ1-5; D unclear. The germline gives CDR1 ENHRY, CDR2 SYGVKD. This CDR3 is built from 14 residues. The germline V and J ends were trimmed by 3 bases and 3 bases, with 9 bases remaining between them. The CDR3 is CAISEAHSNQPQHF. The DNA of the CDR3 is TGTGCCATCAGTGAAGCGCACTCCAATCAGCCCCAGCATTTT.

V is TRBV10-3 and J is TRBJ1-1, with D possibly matching TRBD1 (6 bases). V lost 9 bases to trimming and J lost 4 bases, with 12 bases between them. This CDR3 has 12 amino acids. Germline-derived CDR1 and CDR2 are ENHRY and SYGVKD. The chain's CDR3 is CAISGESTEAFF. CDR3 in DNA: TGTGCCATTTCAGGGGAGTCCACTGAAGCTTTCTTT.

This clonotype appeared a single time. The rearrangement links TRBV2 to TRBJ1-1; maybe TRBD1 (5 bases). V was shortened by 3 bases and J by 2 bases, with 10 bases between the two germline ends. CDR1 is SNHLY and CDR2 is FYNNEI in the germline V gene. There are 14 residues in the CDR3. The CDR3 here is CASSDRGLNTEAFF. As DNA, the CDR3 is TGTGCCAGCAGTGATAGGGGTCTTAACACTGAAGCTTTCTTT.

The rearrangement links TRBV29-1 to TRBJ1-5; D remains unclear. Between the trimmed V and J ends, which lost 6 bases and 0 bases, there was a span of 9 bases. Germline CDR1 is SQVTM and CDR2 is ANQGSEA. The CDR3 extends over 13 amino acids. In DNA, the CDR3 is TGCAGCGTGTGTCAGGATAGCAATCAGCCCCAGCATTTT. The encoded protein is CSVCQDSNQPQHF.

This rearrangement joins TRBV10-3 to TRBJ2-7; 8 bases are shared with TRBD1. With V trimmed by 0 bases and J by 6 bases, 10 bases remained unmatched. The CDR3 covers 16 residues. Germline V gene lookup returns CDR1 ENHRY and CDR2 SYGVKD. The CDR3 coding sequence is TGTGCCATCAGTGAGTCGAATAGTGGGACAGGCGGCGAGCAGTACTTC. Protein: CAISESNSGTGGEQYF.

This clonotype has a count of ten or more. The chain has TRBV27 and TRBJ1-5, with D unresolved. V was pared by 3 bases and J by 4 bases, with 4 bases between. The CDR3 is 12 amino acids. Germline assignment: CDR1 MNHEY and CDR2 SMNVEV (reference sequence). In DNA form, the CDR3 reads TGTGCCAGCAGTTTTGGGAATCAGCCCCAGCATTTT. Protein product: CASSFGNQPQHF.